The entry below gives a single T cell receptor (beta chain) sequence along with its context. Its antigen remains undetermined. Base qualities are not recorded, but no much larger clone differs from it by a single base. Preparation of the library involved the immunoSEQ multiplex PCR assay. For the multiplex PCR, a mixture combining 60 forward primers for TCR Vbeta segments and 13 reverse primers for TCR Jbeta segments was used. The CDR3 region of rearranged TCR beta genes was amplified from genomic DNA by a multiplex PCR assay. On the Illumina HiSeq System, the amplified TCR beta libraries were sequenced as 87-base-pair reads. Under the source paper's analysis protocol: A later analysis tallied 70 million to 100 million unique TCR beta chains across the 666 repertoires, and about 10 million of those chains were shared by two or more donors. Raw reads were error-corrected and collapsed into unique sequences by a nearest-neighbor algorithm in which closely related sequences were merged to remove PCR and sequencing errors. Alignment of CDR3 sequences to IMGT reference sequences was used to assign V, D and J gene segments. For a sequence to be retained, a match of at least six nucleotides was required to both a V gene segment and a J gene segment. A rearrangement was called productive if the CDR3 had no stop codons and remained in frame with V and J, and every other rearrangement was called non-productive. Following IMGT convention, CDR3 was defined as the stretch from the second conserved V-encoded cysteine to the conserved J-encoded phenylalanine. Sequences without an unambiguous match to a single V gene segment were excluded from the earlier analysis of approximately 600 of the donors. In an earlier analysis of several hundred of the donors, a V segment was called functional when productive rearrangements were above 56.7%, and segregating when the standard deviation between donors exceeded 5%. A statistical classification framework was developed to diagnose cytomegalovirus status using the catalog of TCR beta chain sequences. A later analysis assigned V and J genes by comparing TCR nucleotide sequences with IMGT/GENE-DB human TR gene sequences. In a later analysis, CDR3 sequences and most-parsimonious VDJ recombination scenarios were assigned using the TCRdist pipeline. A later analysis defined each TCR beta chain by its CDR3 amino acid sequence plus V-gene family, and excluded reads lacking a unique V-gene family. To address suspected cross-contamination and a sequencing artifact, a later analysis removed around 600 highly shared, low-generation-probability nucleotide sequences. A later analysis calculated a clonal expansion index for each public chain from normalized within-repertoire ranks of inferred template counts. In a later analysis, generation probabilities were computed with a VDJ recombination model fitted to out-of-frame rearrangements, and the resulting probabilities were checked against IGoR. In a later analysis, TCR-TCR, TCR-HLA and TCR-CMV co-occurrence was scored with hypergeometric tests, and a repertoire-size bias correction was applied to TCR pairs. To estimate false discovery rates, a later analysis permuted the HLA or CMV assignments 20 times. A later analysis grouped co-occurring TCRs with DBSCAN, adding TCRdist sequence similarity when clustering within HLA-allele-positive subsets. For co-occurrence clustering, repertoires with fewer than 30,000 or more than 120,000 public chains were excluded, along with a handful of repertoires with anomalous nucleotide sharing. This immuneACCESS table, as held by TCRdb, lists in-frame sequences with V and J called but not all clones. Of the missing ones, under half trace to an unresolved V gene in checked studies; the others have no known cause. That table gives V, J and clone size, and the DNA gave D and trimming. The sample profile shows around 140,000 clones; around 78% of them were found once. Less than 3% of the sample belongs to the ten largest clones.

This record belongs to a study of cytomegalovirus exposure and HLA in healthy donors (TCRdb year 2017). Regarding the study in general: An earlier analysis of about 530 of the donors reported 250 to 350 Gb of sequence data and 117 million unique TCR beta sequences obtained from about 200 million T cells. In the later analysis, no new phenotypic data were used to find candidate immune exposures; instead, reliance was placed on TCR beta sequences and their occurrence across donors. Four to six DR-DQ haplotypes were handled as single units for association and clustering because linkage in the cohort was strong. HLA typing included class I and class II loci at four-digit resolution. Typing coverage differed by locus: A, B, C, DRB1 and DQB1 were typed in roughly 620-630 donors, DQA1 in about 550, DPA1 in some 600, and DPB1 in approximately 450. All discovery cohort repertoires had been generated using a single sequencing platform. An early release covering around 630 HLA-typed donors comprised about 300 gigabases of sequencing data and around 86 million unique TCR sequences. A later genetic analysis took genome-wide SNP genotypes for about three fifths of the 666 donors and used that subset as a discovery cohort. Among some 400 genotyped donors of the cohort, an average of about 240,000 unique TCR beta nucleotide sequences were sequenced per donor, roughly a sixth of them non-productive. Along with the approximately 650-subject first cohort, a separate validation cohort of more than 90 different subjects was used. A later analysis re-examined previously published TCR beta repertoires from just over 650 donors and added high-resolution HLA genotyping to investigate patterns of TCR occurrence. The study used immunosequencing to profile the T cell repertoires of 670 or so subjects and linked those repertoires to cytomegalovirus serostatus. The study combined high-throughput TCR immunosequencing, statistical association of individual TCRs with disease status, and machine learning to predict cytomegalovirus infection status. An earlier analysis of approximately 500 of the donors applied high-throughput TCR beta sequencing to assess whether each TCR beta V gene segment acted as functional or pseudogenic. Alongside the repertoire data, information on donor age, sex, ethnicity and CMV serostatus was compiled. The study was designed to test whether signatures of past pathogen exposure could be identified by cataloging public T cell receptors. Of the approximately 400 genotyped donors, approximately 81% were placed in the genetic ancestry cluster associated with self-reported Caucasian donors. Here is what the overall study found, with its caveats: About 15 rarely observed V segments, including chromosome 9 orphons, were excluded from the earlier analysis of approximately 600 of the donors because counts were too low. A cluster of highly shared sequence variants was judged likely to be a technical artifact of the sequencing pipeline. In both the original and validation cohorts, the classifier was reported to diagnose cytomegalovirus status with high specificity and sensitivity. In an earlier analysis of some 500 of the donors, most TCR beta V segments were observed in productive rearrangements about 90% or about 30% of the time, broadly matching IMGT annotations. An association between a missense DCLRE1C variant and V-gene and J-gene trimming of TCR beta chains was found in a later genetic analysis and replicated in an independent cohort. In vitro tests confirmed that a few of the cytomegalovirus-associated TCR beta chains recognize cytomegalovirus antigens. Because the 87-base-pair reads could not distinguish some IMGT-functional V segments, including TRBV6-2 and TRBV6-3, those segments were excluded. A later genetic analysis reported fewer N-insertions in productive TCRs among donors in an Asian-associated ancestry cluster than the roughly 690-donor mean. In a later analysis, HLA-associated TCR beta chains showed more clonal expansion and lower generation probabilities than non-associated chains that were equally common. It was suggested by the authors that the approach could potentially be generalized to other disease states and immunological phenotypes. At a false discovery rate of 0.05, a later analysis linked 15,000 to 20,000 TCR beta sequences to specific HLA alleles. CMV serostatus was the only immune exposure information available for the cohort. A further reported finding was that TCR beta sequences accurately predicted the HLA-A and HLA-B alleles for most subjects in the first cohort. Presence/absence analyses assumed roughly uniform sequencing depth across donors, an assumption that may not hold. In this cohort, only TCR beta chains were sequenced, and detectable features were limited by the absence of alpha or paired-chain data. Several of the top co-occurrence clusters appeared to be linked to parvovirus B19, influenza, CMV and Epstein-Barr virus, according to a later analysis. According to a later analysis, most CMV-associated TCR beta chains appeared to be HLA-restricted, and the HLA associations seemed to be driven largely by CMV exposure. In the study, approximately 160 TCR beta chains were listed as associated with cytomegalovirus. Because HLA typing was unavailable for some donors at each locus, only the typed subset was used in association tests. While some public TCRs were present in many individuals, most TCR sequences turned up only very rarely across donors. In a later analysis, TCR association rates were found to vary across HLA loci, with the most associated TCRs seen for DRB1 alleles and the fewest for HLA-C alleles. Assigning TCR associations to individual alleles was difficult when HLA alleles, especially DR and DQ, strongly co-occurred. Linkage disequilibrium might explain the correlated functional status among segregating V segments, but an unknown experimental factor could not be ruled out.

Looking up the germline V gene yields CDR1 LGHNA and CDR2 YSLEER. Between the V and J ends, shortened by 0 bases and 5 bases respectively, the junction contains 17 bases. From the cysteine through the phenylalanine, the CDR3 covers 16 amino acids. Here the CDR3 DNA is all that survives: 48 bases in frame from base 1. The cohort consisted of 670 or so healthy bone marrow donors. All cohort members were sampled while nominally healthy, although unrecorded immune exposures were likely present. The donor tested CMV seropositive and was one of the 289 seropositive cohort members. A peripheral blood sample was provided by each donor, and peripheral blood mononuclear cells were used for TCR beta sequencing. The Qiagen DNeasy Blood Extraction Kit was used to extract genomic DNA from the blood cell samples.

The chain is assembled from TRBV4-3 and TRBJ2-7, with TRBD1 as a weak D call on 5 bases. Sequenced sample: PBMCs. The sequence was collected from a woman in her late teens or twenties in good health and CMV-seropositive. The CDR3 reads CASSQDWNPGIDEQYF. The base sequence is TGCGCCAGCAGCCAAGATTGGAATCCAGGGATCGACGAGCAGTACTTC.